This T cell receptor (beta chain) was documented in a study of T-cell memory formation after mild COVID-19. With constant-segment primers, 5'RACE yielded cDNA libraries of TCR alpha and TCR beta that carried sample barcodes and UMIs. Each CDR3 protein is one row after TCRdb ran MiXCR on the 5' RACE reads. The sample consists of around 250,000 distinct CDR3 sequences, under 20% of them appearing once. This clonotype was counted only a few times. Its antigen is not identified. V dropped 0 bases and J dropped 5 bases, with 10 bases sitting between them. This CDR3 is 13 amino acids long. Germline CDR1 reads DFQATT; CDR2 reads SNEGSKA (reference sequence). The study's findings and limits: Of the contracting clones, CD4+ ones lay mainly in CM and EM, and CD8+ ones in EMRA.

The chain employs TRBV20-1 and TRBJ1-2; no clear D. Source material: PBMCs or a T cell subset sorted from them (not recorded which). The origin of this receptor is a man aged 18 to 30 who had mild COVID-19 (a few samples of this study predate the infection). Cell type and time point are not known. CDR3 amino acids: CSARDTREYGYTF. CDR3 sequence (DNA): TGCAGTGCTAGAGATACGAGGGAATATGGCTACACCTTC.